The 25 T cell receptor beta chains given below trace back to one sample, sequenced in a study of patients and donors after allogeneic stem cell transplantation. TCRdb reprocessed the RT-PCR reads via MiXCR and lists one record per CDR3 protein. The repertoire consists of around 200,000 distinct CDR3 sequences, with 35% to 45% occurring once and the leading ten covering around 10%. Source material: blood, either unsorted or a sorted T cell fraction (not recorded which). Source of these receptors: a human donor who was either an allogeneic HSCT recipient or a stem cell or donor lymphocyte infusion donor (not recorded which). It is not recorded whose cells these are; they may come from a transplant donor.

The table lists this clonotype with a few counts. The chain has TRBV28 and TRBJ2-1, with TRBD2 identical over 8 bases. CDR1 and CDR2 from the germline V gene are MDHEN and SYDVKM. After removal of 5 bases from V and 3 bases from J, the junction contained 12 bases not matched to a gene. This CDR3 is 17 amino acids long. CDR3 in amino acids: CASSRGIAGQLYNEQFF. The CDR3 bases are TGTGCCAGCAGTAGGGGAATAGCGGGGCAACTCTACAATGAGCAGTTCTTC.

Notes on this clonotype: One junction end does not reproduce the germline sequence, and a read error may be involved. This rearrangement joins TRBV10-2 to TRBJ2-1; TRBD2 matches 8 bases. Per germline, CDR1 WSHSY and CDR2 SAAADI. The CDR3 runs to 13 residues. CDR3 amino acids: CASGRVAGNELFF. CDR3 coding DNA: TGCGCCAGCGGCCGGGTAGCGGGAAATGAGCTGTTCTTC.

The chain employs TRBV25-1 and TRBJ2-1; perhaps TRBD2 as D (6 bases). Germline CDR1 is MGHDK and CDR2 is SYGVNS. Trimming left V 4 bases short and J 11 bases short, with 9 bases between. This CDR3 contains 11 residues. Here the CDR3 DNA reads TGTGCCAGCAGTGTGACTAGTAAGCAGTTCTTC. It encodes CASSVTSKQFF.

V is TRBV29-1 and J is TRBJ2-2; D gene uncertain. V was pared by 4 bases and J by 6 bases, with 12 bases between. CDR3 length: 13 residues. Per the germline V gene, CDR1 is SQVTM and CDR2 is ANQGSEA. CDR3 loop: CSVAGSSAGELFF. CDR3 in DNA: TGCAGCGTTGCCGGGTCCAGTGCCGGGGAGCTGTTTTTT.

This chain connects TRBV28 to TRBJ1-6; the match to TRBD1 covers 7 bases. V gave up 8 bases and J gave up 4 bases; unmatched junction bases: 5. Germline CDR1 and CDR2: MDHEN and SYDVKM. The CDR3 covers 14 residues. The CDR3, as DNA: TGTGCCAGCCTTCCGACAGGGTATAATTCACCCCTCCACTTT. Residues: CASLPTGYNSPLHF.

The chain combines TRBV6-2 or TRBV6-3 with TRBJ2-2; no reliable D call. This CDR3 contains 12 residues. The V end was cut by 7 bases, the J end by 5 bases, with 8 bases between. Germline CDR1 and CDR2: MNHEY and SVGEGT. The CDR3 here is CASTRATGELFF. In nucleotides, the CDR3 is TGTGCCAGCACCCGGGCTACCGGGGAGCTGTTTTTT.

The V gene is TRBV10-3, the J gene TRBJ2-7; a possible D gene is TRBD2 (5 bases). The CDR3 is 12 residues long. V lost 5 bases and J lost 4, with 9 bases in between. Germline V gives CDR1 ENHRY, CDR2 SYGVKD. CDR3 coding DNA: TGTGCCATCAGTACCCCGGGGTACGAGCAGTACTTC. This sequence encodes CAISTPGYEQYF.

The chain is built from TRBV20-1 and TRBJ2-1; TRBD1 agrees at 7 bases. Germline CDR1 is DFQATT and CDR2 is SNEGSKA (reference sequence). This CDR3 region has 14 residues. The V gene end was trimmed by 6 bases and the J gene end by 0 bases; junction bases not matched to a gene: 5. This CDR3 is CSARDRASYNEQFF. The CDR3, as DNA: TGCAGTGCCCGAGACAGGGCCTCCTACAATGAGCAGTTCTTC.

This clonotype was counted between two and nine times. This chain links TRBV27 with TRBJ1-1; no firm D call. Germline V gene data show CDR1 as MNHEY and CDR2 as SMNVEV (reference sequence). The CDR3 consists of 15 residues. Deletions cut 3 bases from V and 3 bases from J, with 14 bases between. CDR3 residues: CASSFRWGGYTEAFF. As DNA, the CDR3 is TGTGCCAGCAGTTTCAGGTGGGGAGGTTACACTGAAGCTTTCTTT.

This rearrangement joins TRBV15 to TRBJ2-7; D is tentatively TRBD1 or TRBD2 (5 bases each). This CDR3 has 13 residues. V was clipped by 9 bases and J by 0 bases, with 12 bases between them. Per germline, CDR1 LNHNV and CDR2 YYDKDF (reference sequence). The CDR3 sequence: CATRGPSSYEQYF. In DNA form, the CDR3 reads TGTGCCACGAGGGGTCCCAGCTCCTACGAGCAGTACTTC.

The V and J genes are TRBV7-8 and TRBJ1-5; no clear D. The CDR3 covers 13 residues. V lost 4 bases to trimming and J lost 1 base, with 5 bases between them. CDR1 SGHVS and CDR2 FQNEAQ come from the germline V gene. The CDR3: CASSYDSNQPQHF. Written as DNA, the CDR3 is TGTGCCAGCAGCTATGACAGCAATCAGCCCCAGCATTTT.

The CDR3: CASKAGGTVYEQYF. In DNA form, the CDR3 reads TGTGCCAGCAAAGCGGGGGGCACGGTCTACGAGCAGTACTTC. This chain links TRBV28 with TRBJ2-7; 9 bases match TRBD2. V lost 7 bases, J lost 3 bases, and 7 bases stayed unmatched. The germline CDR1 and CDR2 sequences are MDHEN and SYDVKM. This CDR3 spans 14 amino acids.

The chain recombines TRBV5-1 with TRBJ1-1, with 7 bases lining up with TRBD1. The CDR3 extends over 13 amino acids. Unmatched junction bases numbered 8, after V lost 5 bases and J lost 7 bases. CDR1 is SGHRS, CDR2 YFSETQ, per germline. The CDR3 is CASSFRQGDEAFF. In DNA, the CDR3 is TGCGCCAGCAGTTTTAGACAGGGTGATGAAGCTTTCTTT.

The chain employs TRBV7-2 and TRBJ1-1, with 9 bases identical to TRBD1. Germline-derived CDR1 and CDR2 are SGHTA and FQGNSA. The CDR3 extends over 15 amino acids. V lost 2 bases and J lost 8; bases outside the gene matches: 9. DNA of the CDR3: TGTGCCAGCAGCTTATACACAGGGGGCTTTATAGAAGCTTTCTTT. This gives the protein CASSLYTGGFIEAFF.

V is TRBV4-3 and J is TRBJ1-2, with D tentatively TRBD1 (5 bases). Germline V gene sequence: CDR1 LGHNA, CDR2 YSLEER. The CDR3 totals 13 residues. V lost 0 bases and J 6 bases, leaving 8 bases between the germline ends. This CDR3 is CASSQDRGDGYTF. CDR3 DNA sequence: TGCGCCAGCAGCCAAGATCGGGGGGATGGCTACACCTTC.

This clonotype was detected only a few times. The chain uses TRBV7-9 and TRBJ1-2, with TRBD1 identical over 7 bases. Looked up from germline, CDR1 is SEHNR and CDR2 is FQNEAQ (reference sequence). Unmatched junction bases numbered 10, after V lost 5 bases and J lost 4 bases. The CDR3 spans 15 residues. The CDR3 DNA sequence: TGTGCCAGCAGCCAAAGCCGACAGGGTAGCTATGGCTACACCTTC. Translated, it gives CASSQSRQGSYGYTF. Looking up the rest from reference TRBV7-9 and TRBJ1-2 gives the full variable domain: DTGVSQNPRHKITKRGQNVTFRCDPISEHNRLYWYRQTLGQGPEFLTYFQNEAQLEKSRLLSDRFSAERPKGSFSTLEIQRTEQGDSAMYLCASSQSRQGSYGYTFGSGTRLTVV.

A few counts support this clonotype. The chain employs TRBV20-1 and TRBJ1-1; perhaps TRBD1 as D (5 bases). V was cut by 6 bases and J by 1 base, with 18 bases left in between. CDR1 and CDR2 from the germline V gene are DFQATT and SNEGSKA (reference sequence). The CDR3 covers 15 residues. The CDR3 loop is CSAFPAGRTNTEAFF. The CDR3 DNA reads as TGCAGTGCGTTTCCAGCGGGACGGACGAACACTGAAGCTTTCTTT.

This chain uses TRBV7-3 with TRBJ2-6; no reliable D call. Germline CDR1 reads SGHTA; CDR2 reads FQGTGA. With 6 bases removed from V and 7 bases from J, the gap between germline ends came to 13 bases. The CDR3 spans 14 residues. The CDR3 nucleotides are TGTGCCAGCAGACCAAGTTTGGGAGCCAACGTCCTGACTTTC. Protein product: CASRPSLGANVLTF.

The V and J genes are TRBV7-9 and TRBJ2-7, with 12 bases identical to TRBD2. The J segment lost 0 bases and the V segment lost 6 bases, leaving 3 bases of the junction unmatched. Germline CDR1 reads SEHNR; CDR2 reads FQNEAQ (reference sequence). The CDR3 consists of 15 residues. The CDR3 bases are TGTGCCAGCAGTCCGACTAGCGGGGGCTCCTACGAGCAGTACTTC. It specifies CASSPTSGGSYEQYF.

The rearrangement joins TRBV4-1 to TRBJ1-5; D may be TRBD1 (5 bases). The CDR3 has 17 amino acids. Trimming took 2 bases from V and 2 from J, leaving 16 bases between them. Germline values: CDR1 MGHRA, CDR2 YSYEKL. The CDR3 here is CASSQIPRGAGNQPQHF. CDR3 in DNA: TGCGCCAGCAGCCAAATTCCGAGGGGAGCGGGCAATCAGCCCCAGCATTTT.

This clonotype appeared a few times. V is TRBV19 and J is TRBJ1-2; D gene unclear. V shed 7 bases and J shed 8 bases, with 14 bases lying between them. The CDR3 sequence is 12 residues long. CDR1 LNHDA and CDR2 SQIVND come from the germline V gene (reference sequence). CDR3 sequence (DNA): TGTGCCAGTACTCCCGGGGTTGGAGGCTACACCTTC. It encodes CASTPGVGGYTF.

This clonotype was seen more than once but under ten times. This chain links TRBV4-1 with TRBJ1-1; unclear D gene. Trimming pared 4 bases from V and 1 base from J, leaving 10 bases between. The CDR3 is 14 residues long. Germline values: CDR1 MGHRA, CDR2 YSYEKL. The CDR3 region has the DNA TGCGCCAGCAGCCTACTTTTGGAGAACACTGAAGCTTTCTTT. Encoded protein: CASSLLLENTEAFF.

This clonotype was recorded a few times. The chain is built from TRBV10-3 and TRBJ1-1; 9 bases are a match to TRBD1. This CDR3 has 13 amino acids. Germline CDR1 is ENHRY and CDR2 is SYGVKD. V trimming: 6 bases; J trimming: 3 bases; junction bases outside the gene matches: 2. The CDR3 reads CAISDRGDTEAFF. The CDR3 region has the DNA TGTGCCATCAGCGACAGGGGGGACACTGAAGCTTTCTTT.

This chain connects TRBV12-3 or TRBV12-4 to TRBJ1-3; no reliable D call. This CDR3 region has 16 residues. V gave up 2 bases and J gave up 4 bases, with 15 bases separating them. The CDR3: CASSLRSPGSGNTIYF. The CDR3 region has the DNA TGTGCCAGCAGTTTAAGGTCTCCCGGGTCCGGAAACACCATATATTTT.

J is TRBJ1-3 and V is TRBV5-1, with 7 positions matching TRBD1. After removal of 4 bases from V and 4 bases from J, the junction contained 5 bases not matched to a gene. The CDR3 is 14 amino acids. The germline CDR1 and CDR2 sequences are SGHRS and YFSETQ. The CDR3 region has the DNA TGCGCCAGCAGCCCGGGACAGCCGGGAAACACCATATATTTT. This translates into CASSPGQPGNTIYF. Supplemented by reference TRBV5-1 and TRBJ1-3, the full variable domain reads KAGVTQTPRYLIKTRGQQVTLSCSPISGHRSVSWYQQTPGQGLQFLFEYFSETQRNKGNFPGRFSGRQFSNSRSEMNVSTLELGDSALYLCASSPGQPGNTIYFGEGSWLTVV.